This passage covers 21 T cell receptor beta chains from one sample sequenced in a study of shared clonotypes between healthy human individuals. Generated by immunoSEQ multiplex PCR, the TCRdb table keeps only in-frame clones and is missing some. The table shows about 2.4 million clones, with 80% to 95% occurring only once. Sequenced: naive CD4+ T cells from PBMCs. Specified subset: CD45RA+ positively selected. These receptor sequences come from a young man in good health. Some clones in this sample may be carry-over from other donors' samples.

The rearrangement links TRBV19 to TRBJ2-7; possible D gene TRBD1, 5 bases. The CDR3 length is 16 residues. The germline V gene has CDR1 LNHDA and CDR2 SQIVND (reference sequence). V gave up 6 bases and J gave up 0 bases, with 18 bases separating them. The CDR3 region is CASRLTGDPSSYEQYF. CDR3 bases: TGTGCCAGTAGGTTAACAGGCGACCCCAGCTCCTACGAGCAGTACTTC.

Comments on this clone: The sample has other DNA sequences that encode this CDR3 too. The CDR3 DNA follows: TGTGCCAGCAGCGTAGTGCCTAGCGCACACACCGGGGAGCTGTTTTTT. Protein sequence: CASSVVPSAHTGELFF. The chain links TRBV9 to TRBJ2-2; maybe TRBD2 (6 bases). The V end was cut by 0 bases, the J end by 3 bases, with 12 bases between. This CDR3 region has 16 residues. Germline V gives CDR1 SGDLS, CDR2 YYNGEE.

On this clone itself: Within the sample, other DNA sequences also encode this same CDR3. The V gene is TRBV28, the J gene TRBJ1-1; D might be TRBD1 (5 bases). CDR1 is MDHEN and CDR2 is SYDVKM in the germline V gene. V gave up 2 bases and J gave up 3 bases, with 7 bases separating them. CDR3 length equals 13 residues. Here the CDR3 reads CASSLGGDTEAFF. In DNA form, the CDR3 reads TGTGCCAGCAGTTTAGGGGGAGACACTGAAGCTTTCTTT.

About this clone: Other nucleotide sequences from this sample produce the same CDR3. This rearrangement joins TRBV18 to TRBJ1-5, with D possibly TRBD1 on 5 matching bases. Germline lookup yields CDR1 KGHSH and CDR2 LQKENI. Trimming shortened V by 3 bases and J by 4 bases, and 7 bases separated the two germline ends. CDR3 size: 13 residues. CDR3 bases: TGTGCCAGCTCACCGACAGAGAATCAGCCCCAGCATTTT. It translates to CASSPTENQPQHF.

The chain has TRBV5-1 and TRBJ1-6, with a possible D match to TRBD1 (5 bases). The germline gives CDR1 SGHRS, CDR2 YFSETQ. V lost 5 bases and J lost 9, with 15 bases in between. This CDR3 spans 14 amino acids. In DNA, the CDR3 is TGCGCCAGCAGACCCGACAGTATCGGTTCACCCCTCCACTTT. Protein sequence: CASRPDSIGSPLHF.

This clone was found once. Different DNA sequences within this sample yield the same CDR3. This chain connects TRBV28 to TRBJ1-2, with 8 bases lining up with TRBD1. CDR1 MDHEN and CDR2 SYDVKM come from the germline V gene. The CDR3 consists of 15 residues. Losses at the gene ends were 3 bases for V and 0 bases for J; bases not matched to a gene: 3. The CDR3 DNA is TGTGCCAGCAGTTTTGGGACAGGCCCTAACTATGGCTACACCTTC. Protein: CASSFGTGPNYGYTF.

The chain recombines TRBV5-1 with TRBJ2-2, with D tentatively TRBD1 (5 bases). The germline CDR1 and CDR2 sequences are SGHRS and YFSETQ. Trimming shortened V by 0 bases and J by 9 bases, and 9 bases separated the two germline ends. CDR3 length: 13 residues. CDR3 sequence reads: CASSLAGPRELFF. The CDR3 nucleotides read TGCGCCAGCAGCTTGGCAGGGCCCAGGGAGCTGTTTTTT.

V is TRBV28 and J is TRBJ2-7; a possible D gene is TRBD2 (6 bases). Trimming left V 5 bases short and J 2 bases short, with 13 bases between. CDR3 size: 14 residues. Germline CDR1 MDHEN, CDR2 SYDVKM. The CDR3 nucleotides read TGTGCCAGCAGTCCCCGGTGGGGGGCCTACGAGCAGTACTTC. Amino acids: CASSPRWGAYEQYF. Supplemented by reference TRBV28 and TRBJ2-7, the full variable domain reads DVKVTQSSRYLVKRTGEKVFLECVQDMDHENMFWYRQDPGLGLRLIYFSYDVKMKEKGDIPEGYSVSREKKERFSLILESASTNQTSMYLCASSPRWGAYEQYFGPGTRLTVT.

This chain connects TRBV23-1 to TRBJ2-5; D is uncertain. TRBV23-1 is an open reading frame, and its role is uncertain. With 3 bases removed from V and 8 bases from J, the gap between germline ends came to 16 bases. The length of the CDR3 is 14 residues. CDR3 nucleotides: TGCGCCAGCAGTCACAGGCAACGAAGAGAAACCCAGTACTTC. The encoded protein is CASSHRQRRETQYF.

This chain links TRBV27 with TRBJ2-3; D possibly uses TRBD1 or TRBD2 (6 bases each). CDR3 length: 17 residues. Trimming cost V 2 bases and J 4 bases, with 19 bases left between them. CDR1 is MNHEY, CDR2 SMNVEV, per germline (reference sequence). The CDR3 here is CASSLGGWGARADTQYF. CDR3 bases: TGTGCCAGCAGTTTAGGCGGGTGGGGGGCGCGGGCAGATACGCAGTATTTT.

This clone was detected once. The V gene is TRBV28, the J gene TRBJ1-1; D call uncertain. The CDR3 has 14 amino acids. V was pared by 4 bases and J by 0 bases, with 9 bases between. CDR1 and CDR2 (germline): MDHEN, SYDVKM. The DNA of the CDR3 is TGTGCCAGCAGTTGGAATAATTTGAACACTGAAGCTTTCTTT. This gives the protein CASSWNNLNTEAFF.

The chain couples TRBV7-9 to TRBJ2-6; D could derive from TRBD1 or TRBD2 (5 bases each). Germline V gene lookup returns CDR1 SEHNR and CDR2 FQNEAQ (reference sequence). This CDR3 contains 17 residues. Trimming took 11 bases from V and 0 from J, leaving 20 bases between them. The CDR3 nucleotides read TGTGCCGCGAGGATGGGGGAAAGGGACTCTGGGGCCAACGTCCTGACTTTC. It specifies CAARMGERDSGANVLTF.

The gene calls are TRBV28 and TRBJ1-5; no reliable D call. The CDR3 loop spans 17 amino acids. Germline CDR1 MDHEN, CDR2 SYDVKM. V was trimmed by 7 bases and J by 3 bases, leaving 22 bases between them. CDR3 in amino acids: CASTARWTFTNNQPQHF. In DNA form, the CDR3 reads TGTGCCAGCACCGCTAGATGGACTTTTACAAACAATCAGCCCCAGCATTTT.

The chain couples TRBV10-3 to TRBJ2-7; the D call may be TRBD1 or TRBD2 (5 bases each). Trimming left V 3 bases short and J 2 bases short, with 14 bases between. Germline assignment: CDR1 ENHRY and CDR2 SYGVKD. The CDR3 runs 15 residues. The DNA of the CDR3 is TGTGCCATCAGTGAAGGGGCCGGGGTTACCTACGAGCAGTACTTC. This gives the protein CAISEGAGVTYEQYF.

The chain combines TRBV28 with TRBJ2-2; 14 nucleotides agree with TRBD2. The CDR3 has 16 amino acids. With 3 bases clipped from V and 6 bases from J, the junction kept 3 bases outside the gene matches. The germline V gene has CDR1 MDHEN and CDR2 SYDVKM. The CDR3 DNA sequence: TGTGCCAGCAGTTTTTCGACTAGCGGGAGGGCCGGGGAGCTGTTTTTT. Protein: CASSFSTSGRAGELFF.

The chain links TRBV7-6 to TRBJ2-7; 8 bases match TRBD1. This CDR3 has 16 amino acids. Germline V lookup: CDR1 SGHVS, CDR2 FNYEAQ. Losses at the gene ends were 1 base for V and 0 bases for J; bases not matched to a gene: 5. CDR3 nucleotides: TGTGCCAGCAGCTTAGGAGGACAGGGAAACTCCTACGAGCAGTACTTC. Translated, it gives CASSLGGQGNSYEQYF.

J is TRBJ2-3 and V is TRBV29-1; a weak D match, TRBD2 (5 bases). V was cut by 3 bases and J by 8 bases, with 15 bases left in between. Looked up from germline, CDR1 is SQVTM and CDR2 is ANQGSEA. The CDR3 extends over 13 amino acids. The CDR3 DNA follows: TGCAGCGTTGATCAGGCTAGGAGCGGTACGCAGTATTTT. As protein: CSVDQARSGTQYF.

The chain has TRBV6-5 and TRBJ1-2; D is uncertain. The germline CDR1 and CDR2 sequences are MNHEY and SVGAGI. Trimming shortened V by 2 bases and J by 0 bases, and 13 bases separated the two germline ends. CDR3 length: 16 residues. The CDR3 sequence: CASSYGIAFANYGYTF. The CDR3 nucleotides read TGTGCCAGCAGTTACGGTATAGCCTTCGCTAACTATGGCTACACCTTC.

The chain uses TRBV10-2 and TRBJ1-5; TRBD1 might be the D (5 bases). The CDR3 length is 13 residues. Germline V gene lookup returns CDR1 WSHSY and CDR2 SAAADI. Trimming cost V 6 bases and J 5 bases, with 11 bases left between them. The CDR3, as DNA: TGCGCCAGCAGGTCCGGGGCGTATCAGCCCCAGCATTTT. Residues: CASRSGAYQPQHF.

V usage is TRBV27 and J usage is TRBJ2-1, with 8 bases matching TRBD2. CDR3 length: 15 amino acids. With 2 bases clipped from V and 7 bases from J, the junction kept 7 bases outside the gene matches. In germline, CDR1 is MNHEY, CDR2 SMNVEV (reference sequence). This CDR3 reads CASSLGGRRGNEQFF. The CDR3 DNA is TGTGCCAGCAGTTTAGGCGGGAGGCGGGGGAATGAGCAGTTCTTC.

The chain links TRBV20-1 to TRBJ2-5; no definite D call. The CDR3 is 11 amino acids. The V gene lost 4 bases and the J gene lost 2 bases, with 5 bases spanning the gap. Germline-derived CDR1 and CDR2 are DFQATT and SNEGSKA (reference sequence). CDR3 residues: CSATRQETQYF. DNA of the CDR3: TGCAGTGCTACGAGACAAGAGACCCAGTACTTC.